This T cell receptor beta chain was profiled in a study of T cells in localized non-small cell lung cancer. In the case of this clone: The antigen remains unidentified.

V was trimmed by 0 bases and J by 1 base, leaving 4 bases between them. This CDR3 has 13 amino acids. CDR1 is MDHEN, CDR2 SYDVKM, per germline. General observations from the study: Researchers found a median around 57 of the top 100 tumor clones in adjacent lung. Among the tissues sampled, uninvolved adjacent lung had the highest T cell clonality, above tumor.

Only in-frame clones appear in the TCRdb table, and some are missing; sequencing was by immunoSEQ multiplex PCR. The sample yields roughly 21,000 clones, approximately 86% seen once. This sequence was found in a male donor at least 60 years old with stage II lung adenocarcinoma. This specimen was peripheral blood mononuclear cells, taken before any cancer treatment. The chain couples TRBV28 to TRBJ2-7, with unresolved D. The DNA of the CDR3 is TGTGCCAGCAGTTTATGGGGTTCCTACGAGCAGTACTTC. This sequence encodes CASSLWGSYEQYF.